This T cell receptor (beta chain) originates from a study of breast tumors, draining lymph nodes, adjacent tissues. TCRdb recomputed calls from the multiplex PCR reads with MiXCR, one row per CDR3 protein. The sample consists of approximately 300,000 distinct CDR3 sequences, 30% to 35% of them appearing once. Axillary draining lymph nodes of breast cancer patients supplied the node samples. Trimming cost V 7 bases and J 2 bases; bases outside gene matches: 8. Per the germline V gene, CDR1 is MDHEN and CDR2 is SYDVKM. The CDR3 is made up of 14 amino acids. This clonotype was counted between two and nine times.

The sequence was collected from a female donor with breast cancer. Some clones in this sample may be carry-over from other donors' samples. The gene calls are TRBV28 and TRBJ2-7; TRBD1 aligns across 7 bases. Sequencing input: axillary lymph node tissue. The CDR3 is CASIGQDGTYEQYF. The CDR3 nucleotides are TGTGCCAGCATCGGACAGGACGGTACCTACGAGCAGTACTTC.